The clone carrying this TCR beta chain was detected ten times or more. Its antigen is undetermined. This sample is drawn from a study of T-cell reconstitution after alpha-beta-depleted transplantation in children. Findings and caveats of the study: One year post-transplant, T-cell counts and diversity were largely derived from T cells produced anew. From surviving recipient T cells and thymic progenitors came the high day-60 TCRbeta diversity observed in some patients.

The V end was cut by 6 bases, the J end by 0 bases, with 9 bases between. This CDR3 has 13 amino acids. CDR1 is SQVTM and CDR2 is ANQGSEA in the germline V gene. Construction of the TCRbeta library involved unique molecular identifiers. A single record per CDR3 protein comes from TCRdb applying MiXCR to the PCR reads. The sample has around 190,000 distinct CDR3 sequences, roughly 7.1% seen once. The TCR comes from a boy younger than 10 with acute lymphoblastic leukemia, due to receive a stem cell transplant. The V and J genes are TRBV29-1 and TRBJ2-1; D unresolved. Sequenced material: PBMCs, taken before TCRalphabeta/CD19-depleted stem cell transplant. This chain's CDR3 is CSVERSSYNEQFF. In nucleotides, the CDR3 is TGCAGCGTGGAAAGGAGCTCCTACAATGAGCAGTTCTTC.